This T cell receptor beta chain was obtained from a study of T cells in Graves' hyperthyroidism and ophthalmopathy. Template material for amplifying TCR beta CDR3 regions consisted of RNA transcripts. TCR CDR3 underwent first-round RT-PCR with the HTBI primer set. TCRdb reanalysed the multiplex PCR reads using MiXCR and keeps one entry per CDR3 protein. The data contain over 650,000 distinct CDR3 sequences, approximately 16% of them singletons. There are 15 residues in the CDR3. The germline gives CDR1 SGHDT, CDR2 YYEEEE. With 4 bases clipped from V and 5 bases from J, the junction kept 9 bases outside the gene matches.

The J gene is TRBJ1-5, the V gene TRBV5-6, with 7 nucleotides matching TRBD1. The TCR was taken from a man aged 18-30 years with Graves' hyperthyroidism. Sequenced input: blood. The CDR3 here is CASSRIGGGDQPQHF. CDR3 nucleotides: TGTGCCAGCAGCCGCATAGGGGGCGGCGATCAGCCCCAGCATTTT. Full variable domain (outside the CDR3, taken from reference TRBV5-6 and TRBJ1-5): DAGVTQSPTHLIKTRGQQVTLRCSPKSGHDTVSWYQQALGQGPQFIFQYYEEEERQRGNFPDRFSGHQFPNYSSELNVNALLLGDSALYLCASSRIGGGDQPQHFGDGTRLSIL.